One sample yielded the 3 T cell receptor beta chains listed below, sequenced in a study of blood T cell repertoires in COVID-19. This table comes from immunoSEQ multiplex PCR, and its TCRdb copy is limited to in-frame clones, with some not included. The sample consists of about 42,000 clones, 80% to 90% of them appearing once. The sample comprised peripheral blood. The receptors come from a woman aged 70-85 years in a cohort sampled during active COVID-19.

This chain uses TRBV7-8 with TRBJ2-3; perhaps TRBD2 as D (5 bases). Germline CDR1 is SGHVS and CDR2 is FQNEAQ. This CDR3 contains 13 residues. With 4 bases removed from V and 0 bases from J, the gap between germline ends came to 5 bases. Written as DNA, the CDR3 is TGTGCCAGCAGCTCGGGAAGCACAGATACGCAGTATTTT. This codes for CASSSGSTDTQYF.

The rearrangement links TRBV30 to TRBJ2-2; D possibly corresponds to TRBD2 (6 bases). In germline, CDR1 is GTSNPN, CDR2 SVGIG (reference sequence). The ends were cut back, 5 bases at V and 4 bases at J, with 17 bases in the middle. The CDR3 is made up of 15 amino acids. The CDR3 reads CAWSLFFGSTGELFF. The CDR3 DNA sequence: TGTGCCTGGTCTCTTTTTTTCGGGAGCACCGGGGAGCTGTTTTTT.

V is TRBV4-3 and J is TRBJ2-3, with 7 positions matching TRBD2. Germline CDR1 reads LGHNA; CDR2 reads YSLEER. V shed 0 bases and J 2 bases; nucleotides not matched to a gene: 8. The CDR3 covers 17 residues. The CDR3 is CASSQDSTSASTDTQYF. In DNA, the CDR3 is TGCGCCAGCAGCCAAGATTCCACTAGCGCCTCCACAGATACGCAGTATTTT.